This is a list of T cell receptor beta chains from one sample in a study of blood T cell repertoires in COVID-19. Libraries were prepared by immunoSEQ multiplex PCR; TCRdb keeps only in-frame clonotypes and omits some of them. The sample includes approximately 82,000 clones, just under 85% of them seen just once. Sequenced material: peripheral blood. The receptors stem from a woman aged 65 to 85 with active or convalescent COVID-19. CDR3s include the opening cysteine and the closing phenylalanine or tryptophan. The order of the fields is J gene, D gene, clone size, V gene, CDR3 protein, CDR3 DNA. A D gene is named only where the DNA matches it firmly. Rows may omit the clone size; those that give it use once, few, many or a size class.

TRBJ2-1 NA NA TRBV5-1 CASKLGDTYNEQFF TGCGCCAGCAAGTTGGGGGACACATACAATGAGCAGTTCTTC
TRBJ1-2 TRBD1 NA TRBV6-6 CASSFQGAQGYTF TGTGCCAGCAGTTTCCAGGGGGCACAGGGCTACACCTTC
TRBJ2-2 TRBD1 NA TRBV6-6 CASSFAGTDSPGELFF TGTGCCAGCAGTTTCGCCGGGACAGACTCTCCCGGGGAGCTGTTTTTT
TRBJ2-3 TRBD2 NA TRBV12-5 CASGRGGTDTQYF TGTGCTAGTGGACGGGGGGGTACAGATACGCAGTATTTT
TRBJ2-7 NA once TRBV5-6 CASSLLGVGYYEQYF TGTGCCAGCAGCTTATTAGGGGTAGGGTACTACGAGCAGTACTTC
TRBJ1-1 NA NA TRBV24-1 CATQGQINTEAFF TGTGCCACCCAGGGACAAATTAACACTGAAGCTTTCTTT
TRBJ2-2 TRBD2 NA TRBV3-1/TRBV3-2 CASSKTSGGTGTGELFF TGTGCCAGCAGCAAAACTAGCGGGGGGACCGGCACCGGGGAGCTGTTTTTT
TRBJ2-7 TRBD1 NA TRBV6-5 CASSPSGTGGYEQYF TGTGCCAGCAGTCCGTCCGGGACAGGGGGCTACGAGCAGTACTTC
TRBJ2-1 TRBD2 NA TRBV11-2 CAVSGGTSSYNEQFF TGTGCCGTCAGCGGGGGAACGAGCTCCTACAATGAGCAGTTCTTC
TRBJ2-3 TRBD2 NA TRBV28 CASSNSGGNTDTQYF TGTGCCAGCAGCAATAGCGGGGGGAACACAGATACGCAGTATTTT
TRBJ1-2 TRBD1 NA TRBV18 CASSRETGDYGYTF TGTGCCAGCTCCCGGGAGACAGGGGACTATGGCTACACCTTC
TRBJ2-7 NA NA TRBV4-3 CASSFVREPSYEQYF TGCGCCAGCAGCTTTGTCAGGGAACCGTCCTACGAGCAGTACTTC
TRBJ2-1 TRBD2 NA TRBV5-1 CASSSDPSGEQFF TGCGCCAGCAGCTCAGACCCTAGCGGTGAGCAGTTCTTC
TRBJ2-2 NA NA TRBV5-1 CASSTDTNTGELFF TGCGCCAGCTCGACAGACACGAACACCGGGGAGCTGTTTTTT
TRBJ2-3 TRBD2 NA TRBV28 CASSLPGLARDTQYF TGTGCCAGCAGTTTGCCGGGACTAGCGAGAGATACGCAGTATTTT
TRBJ2-7 NA few TRBV28 CASSLGGGFDEQYF TGTGCCAGCAGTTTGGGGGGGGGCTTCGACGAGCAGTACTTC
TRBJ2-7 NA NA TRBV6-2/TRBV6-3 CASSRQVVYEQYF TGTGCCAGCAGTCGACAGGTCGTCTACGAGCAGTACTTC
TRBJ1-1 TRBD1 few TRBV3-1/TRBV3-2 CASSHVGGTANTEAFF TGTGCCAGCAGCCACGTAGGAGGGACAGCGAACACTGAAGCTTTCTTT
TRBJ2-7 NA NA TRBV7-9 CASSYQGLSYEQYF TGTGCCAGCAGCTACCAGGGGTTATCCTACGAGCAGTACTTC
TRBJ2-1 TRBD2 NA TRBV5-5 CASSSTSGGANEQFF TGTGCCAGCAGCTCTACTAGCGGGGGGGCCAATGAGCAGTTCTTC
TRBJ2-1 TRBD1 NA TRBV3-1/TRBV3-2 CASSLGQGVEQFF TGTGCCAGCAGCCTGGGACAGGGGGTTGAGCAGTTCTTC
TRBJ2-7 NA few TRBV27 CASTTVGGSSYEQYF TGTGCCAGCACCACCGTTGGGGGGAGCTCCTACGAGCAGTACTTC
TRBJ2-1 NA NA TRBV2 CASSAGRGRTEQFF TGTGCCAGCAGTGCAGGGCGGGGGCGGACTGAGCAGTTCTTC
TRBJ2-5 NA NA TRBV7-2 CASSYTQQETQYF TGTGCCAGCAGCTATACACAGCAAGAGACCCAGTACTTC
TRBJ1-2 NA few TRBV28 CASSLIGGPGGYTF TGTGCCAGCAGTTTAATCGGGGGGCCTGGTGGCTACACCTTC
TRBJ2-1 TRBD2 few TRBV5-1 CASSSGTSGNEQFF TGCGCCAGCAGCTCCGGGACTAGCGGCAATGAGCAGTTCTTC
TRBJ1-2 TRBD1 NA TRBV2 CASSDRTPGGDGYGYTF TGTGCCAGCAGTGATCGGACCCCAGGGGGCGACGGCTATGGCTACACCTTC
TRBJ2-7 NA once TRBV5-1 CASSWDTYYEQYF TGCGCCAGCAGCTGGGACACCTACTACGAGCAGTACTTC
TRBJ1-5 NA NA TRBV24-1 CATSDAGGNQPQHF TGTGCCACCAGTGACGCGGGGGGGAATCAGCCCCAGCATTTT
TRBJ2-3 TRBD1 NA TRBV10-3 CAISVVGTGADTQYF TGTGCCATCAGTGTTGTAGGGACAGGAGCAGATACGCAGTATTTT
TRBJ2-3 NA NA TRBV7-2 CASSFTGTKDSDTQYF TGTGCCAGCAGCTTCACCGGGACAAAAGACTCAGATACGCAGTATTTT
TRBJ2-1 TRBD2 NA TRBV2 CASRWTSGGYNEQFF TGTGCCAGCAGATGGACTAGCGGGGGGTACAATGAGCAGTTCTTC
TRBJ1-2 NA NA TRBV27 CASSLQGSNYGYTF TGTGCCAGCAGTTTACAGGGGTCTAACTATGGCTACACCTTC
TRBJ2-3 NA NA TRBV24-1 CATSDFGEISPDTQYF TGTGCCACCAGTGATTTTGGGGAGATCTCTCCAGATACGCAGTATTTT
TRBJ1-2 NA NA TRBV28 CASTPPGVNYGYTF TGTGCCAGCACTCCTCCGGGGGTTAACTATGGCTACACCTTC
TRBJ2-7 TRBD1 NA TRBV19 CASTGTGSYEQYF TGTGCCAGTACCGGGACAGGGTCCTACGAGCAGTACTTC
TRBJ2-1 TRBD2 NA TRBV19 CASRLAGWSSYNEQFF TGTGCCAGTAGACTAGCGGGGTGGAGCTCCTACAATGAGCAGTTCTTC
TRBJ1-2 NA NA TRBV7-2 CASSHAGDYGYTF TGTGCCAGCAGCCACGCAGGGGACTATGGCTACACCTTC
TRBJ1-4 TRBD1 NA TRBV5-1 CASRTGTGLTKLFF TGCGCCAGCCGAACCGGGACAGGGCTAACCAAACTGTTTTTT
TRBJ1-4 NA NA TRBV29-1 CSVGRPNEKLFF TGCAGCGTTGGGAGGCCAAATGAAAAACTGTTTTTT
TRBJ1-1 NA NA TRBV21-1 CASSKGISGGAWGTEAFF TGTGCCAGCAGCAAAGGGATTAGTGGGGGCGCTTGGGGCACTGAAGCTTTCTTT
TRBJ2-1 TRBD1 NA TRBV4-3 CASSPQRTGSNEQFF TGCGCCAGCAGCCCCCAACGGACAGGGAGCAATGAGCAGTTCTTC
TRBJ2-7 TRBD1 NA TRBV7-2 CASSLDRGYEQYF TGTGCCAGCAGCTTAGACAGGGGATACGAGCAGTACTTC
TRBJ2-7 NA NA TRBV2 CASSETPGQTYEQYF TGTGCCAGCAGTGAAACCCCCGGACAGACCTACGAGCAGTACTTC
TRBJ2-3 NA NA TRBV28 CASTQSTDTQYF TGTGCCAGCACCCAAAGCACAGATACGCAGTATTTT